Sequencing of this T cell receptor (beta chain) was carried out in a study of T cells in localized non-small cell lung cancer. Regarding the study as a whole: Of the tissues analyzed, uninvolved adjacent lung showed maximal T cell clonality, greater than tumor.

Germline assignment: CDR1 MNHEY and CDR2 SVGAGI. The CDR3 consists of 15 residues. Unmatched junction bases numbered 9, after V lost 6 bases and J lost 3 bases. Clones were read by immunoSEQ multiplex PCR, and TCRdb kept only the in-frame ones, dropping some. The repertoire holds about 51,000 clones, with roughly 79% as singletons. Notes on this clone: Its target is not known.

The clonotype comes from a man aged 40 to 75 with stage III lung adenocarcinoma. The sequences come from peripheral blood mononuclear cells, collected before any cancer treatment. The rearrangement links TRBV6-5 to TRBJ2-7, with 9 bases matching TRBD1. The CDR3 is CASRRDRDPIYEQYF. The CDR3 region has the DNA TGTGCCAGCAGGAGGGACAGGGACCCTATCTACGAGCAGTACTTC.